This T cell receptor (beta chain) was identified during a study of monozygotic twins with inflammatory bowel disease. Through template switching, UMIs that included a 6-nucleotide sample barcode were added. For each CDR3 protein, TCRdb gives one entry from its re-call of the 5' RACE reads, without DNA. With around 450,000 distinct CDR3 sequences in the sample, the ten largest clones hold 2.4%. Study-wide findings and caveats: IBD patients showed reduced TCRbeta diversity (inverse Simpson) versus healthy co-twins. The data offered no way to tell different T cell subtypes apart.

On this clonotype: Antigen unknown.

CDR3 length: 14 amino acids. The germline V gene encodes CDR1 MNHEY and CDR2 SMNVEV (reference sequence). This sequence was found in a human donor with ulcerative colitis or Crohn's disease, or a healthy co-twin of an affected twin (not recorded which). Source material: blood. The chain links TRBV27 to TRBJ1-5; TCRdb indicates TRBD1, and absent DNA this call remains unverified. CDR3 amino acids: CASRQKGYNQPQHF.